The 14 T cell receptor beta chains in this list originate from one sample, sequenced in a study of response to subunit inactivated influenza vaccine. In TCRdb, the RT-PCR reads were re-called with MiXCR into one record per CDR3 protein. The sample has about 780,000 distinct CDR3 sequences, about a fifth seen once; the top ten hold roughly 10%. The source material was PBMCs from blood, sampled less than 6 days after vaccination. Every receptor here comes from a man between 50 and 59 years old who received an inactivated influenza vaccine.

CDR3 residues: CASSSTSGSGTGELFF. The CDR3 region has the DNA TGTGCCAGCAGCTCGACTAGCGGGAGTGGGACCGGGGAGCTGTTTTTT. The J gene is TRBJ2-2, the V gene TRBV7-6; 12 nucleotides align to TRBD2. Germline CDR1 reads SGHVS; CDR2 reads FNYEAQ. V was pared by 4 bases and J by 5 bases, with 5 bases of the junction left unmatched. The CDR3 length is 16 residues.

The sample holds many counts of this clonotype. CDR3 loop: CASSGTGIYGYTF. The CDR3 nucleotides read TGTGCCAGCAGTGGGACAGGGATTTATGGCTACACCTTC. The genes are TRBV6-1 and TRBJ1-2, with 8 nucleotides matching TRBD1. V gave up 4 bases and J gave up 5 bases; unmatched junction bases: 3. Per germline, CDR1 MNHNS and CDR2 SASEGT. The CDR3 length is 13 residues.

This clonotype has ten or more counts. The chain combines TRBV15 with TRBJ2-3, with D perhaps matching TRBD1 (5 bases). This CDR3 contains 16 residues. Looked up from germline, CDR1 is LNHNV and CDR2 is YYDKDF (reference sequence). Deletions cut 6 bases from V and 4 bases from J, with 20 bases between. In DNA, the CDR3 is TGTGCCACCAGTCCGTCCAGGGCAGTGGAATCAGATACGCAGTATTTT. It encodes CATSPSRAVESDTQYF.

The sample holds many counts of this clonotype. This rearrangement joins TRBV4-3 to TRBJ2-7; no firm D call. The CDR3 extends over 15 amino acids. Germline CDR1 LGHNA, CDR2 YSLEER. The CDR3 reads CTRHPPTPSSYEQYF. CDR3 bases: TGCACCCGACACCCTCCTACGCCCTCCTCCTACGAGCAGTACTTC.

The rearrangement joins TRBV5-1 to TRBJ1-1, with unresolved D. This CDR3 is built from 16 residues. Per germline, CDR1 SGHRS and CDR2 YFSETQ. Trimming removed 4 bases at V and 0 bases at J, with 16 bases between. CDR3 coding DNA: TGCGCCAGCAGCCGCTGGGCAGGACGGATGAACACTGAAGCTTTCTTT. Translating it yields CASSRWAGRMNTEAFF.

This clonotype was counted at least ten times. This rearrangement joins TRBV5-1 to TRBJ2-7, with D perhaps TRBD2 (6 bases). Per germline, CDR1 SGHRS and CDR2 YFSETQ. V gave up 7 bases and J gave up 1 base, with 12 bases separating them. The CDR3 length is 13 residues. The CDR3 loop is CASGRLGSYEQYF. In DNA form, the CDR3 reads TGCGCCAGCGGAAGACTAGGTTCCTACGAGCAGTACTTC.

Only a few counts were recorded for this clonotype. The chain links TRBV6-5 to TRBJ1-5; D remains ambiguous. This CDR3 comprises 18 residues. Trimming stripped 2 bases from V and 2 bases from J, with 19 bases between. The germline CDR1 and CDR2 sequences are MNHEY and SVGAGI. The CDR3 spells CASSYMGPPLYGNQPQHF. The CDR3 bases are TGTGCCAGCAGTTACATGGGCCCCCCTTTGTACGGCAATCAGCCCCAGCATTTT.

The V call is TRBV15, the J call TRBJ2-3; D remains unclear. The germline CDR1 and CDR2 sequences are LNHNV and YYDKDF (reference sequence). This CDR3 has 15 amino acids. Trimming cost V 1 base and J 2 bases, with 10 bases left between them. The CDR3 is CATSRAALSTDTQYF. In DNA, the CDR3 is TGTGCCACCAGCAGAGCAGCACTTTCCACAGATACGCAGTATTTT.

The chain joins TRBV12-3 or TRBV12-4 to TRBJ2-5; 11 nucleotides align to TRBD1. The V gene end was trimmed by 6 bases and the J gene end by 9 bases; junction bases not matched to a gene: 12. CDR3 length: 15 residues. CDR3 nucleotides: TGTGCCAGCAGCCCTGGGACAGGGGGAAGGGTGGCCCAGTACTTC. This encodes CASSPGTGGRVAQYF.

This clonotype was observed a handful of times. DNA for the CDR3: TGTGCCAGCAGCTACGACGGTTACACAGATACGCAGTATTTT. Translation: CASSYDGYTDTQYF. V gene TRBV7-6 combines with J gene TRBJ2-3; no definite D call. Trimming pared 4 bases from V and 2 bases from J, leaving 10 bases between. The CDR3 sequence is 14 residues long. Germline CDR1 SGHVS, CDR2 FNYEAQ.

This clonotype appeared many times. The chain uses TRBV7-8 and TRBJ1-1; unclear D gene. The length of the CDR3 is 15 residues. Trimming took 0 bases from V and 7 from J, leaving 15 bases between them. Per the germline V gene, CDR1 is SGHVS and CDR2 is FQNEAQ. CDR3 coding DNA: TGTGCCAGCAGCTTAGCCGAGAACGAGAACGGTGAAGCTTTCTTT. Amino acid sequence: CASSLAENENGEAFF.

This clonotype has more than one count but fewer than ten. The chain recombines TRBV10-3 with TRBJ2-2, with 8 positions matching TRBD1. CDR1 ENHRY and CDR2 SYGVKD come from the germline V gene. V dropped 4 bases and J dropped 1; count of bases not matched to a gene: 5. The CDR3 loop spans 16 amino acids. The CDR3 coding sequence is TGTGCCATCAGTGGGGGGGACAGGAAGAACACCGGGGAGCTGTTTTTT. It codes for CAISGGDRKNTGELFF.

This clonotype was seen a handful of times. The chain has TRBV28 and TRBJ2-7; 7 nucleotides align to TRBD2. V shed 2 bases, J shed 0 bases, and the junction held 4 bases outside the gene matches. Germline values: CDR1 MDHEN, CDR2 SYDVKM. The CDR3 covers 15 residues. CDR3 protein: CASSLRDYLSYEQYF. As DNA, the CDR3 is TGTGCCAGCAGTTTACGGGACTATCTCTCCTACGAGCAGTACTTC.

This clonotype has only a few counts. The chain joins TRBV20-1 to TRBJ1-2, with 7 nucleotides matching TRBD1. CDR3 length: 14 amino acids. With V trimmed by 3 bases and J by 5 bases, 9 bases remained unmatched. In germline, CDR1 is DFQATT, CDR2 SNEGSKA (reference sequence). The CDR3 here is CSARLGQSGYGYTF. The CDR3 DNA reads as TGCAGTGCTAGGTTGGGACAGTCTGGTTATGGCTACACCTTC.